This entry features one TCR beta chain sequence. Authors' methods: Amplification from reference gene primers served as the basis for estimated nucleated cell counts. Repertoires were generated with immunoSEQ multiplex PCR, while TCRdb's copy carries only in-frame clones and drops some. The V and J calls and clone size were taken over from that table, and D and trimming were inferred from the DNA. The data hold hundreds of thousands of clones, with over 80% observed a single time. This specimen comes from a study of blood T cell repertoires in COVID-19. Overall study: PBMCs, B-cell-depleted T cells, or T cells were the source of the cDNA or gDNA that made up the material.

V gave up 1 base and J gave up 7 bases, with 11 bases separating them. CDR1 and CDR2 (germline): LNHNV, YYDKDF (reference sequence). The CDR3 extends over 15 amino acids. The chain carries TRBV15 and TRBJ1-6; D is perhaps TRBD1 (5 bases). Sequencing used peripheral blood. The sequence was collected from a woman aged 45-60 years with active or convalescent COVID-19. The CDR3 DNA reads as TGTGCCACCAGCAGAGTAGGGAGGGGAAATTCACCCCTCCACTTT. Its translation: CATSRVGRGNSPLHF.